A selection of T cell receptor beta chains follows, all from one sample in a study of blood T cell repertoires in COVID-19. This table comes from immunoSEQ multiplex PCR, and its TCRdb copy is limited to in-frame clones, with some not included. The table includes fewer than 350,000 clones, 75% to 95% detected once. The sample was peripheral blood. The receptors come from a woman aged 30 to 39 with COVID-19, enrolled during active disease. CDR3s include the opening cysteine and the closing phenylalanine or tryptophan. A D gene is named only where the DNA matches it firmly. Only part of the rows carry a size: once, few, many, or a class if the clone is expanded.

D gene: .
J gene: TRBJ1-1
clone size: few
V gene: TRBV6-1
CDR3 protein: CASSEFIAEMNTEAFF
CDR3 DNA: TGTGCCAGCAGTGAATTTATAGCAGAGATGAACACTGAAGCTTTCTTT

D gene: TRBD2
J gene: TRBJ2-1
clone size: .
V gene: TRBV6-2/TRBV6-3
CDR3 protein: CASSPGLAGGIEQFF
CDR3 DNA: TGTGCCAGCAGCCCGGGACTAGCGGGAGGTATTGAGCAGTTCTTC

D gene: .
J gene: TRBJ2-7
clone size: .
V gene: TRBV30
CDR3 protein: CAWSSSDYEQYF
CDR3 DNA: TGTGCCTGGAGTTCTAGCGACTACGAGCAGTACTTC

D gene: TRBD2
J gene: TRBJ2-3
clone size: .
V gene: TRBV9
CDR3 protein: CASSEAGGLDTQYF
CDR3 DNA: TGTGCCAGCAGCGAGGCGGGAGGGTTAGATACGCAGTATTTT

D gene: .
J gene: TRBJ2-7
clone size: .
V gene: TRBV2
CDR3 protein: CASSDGLRAYEQYF
CDR3 DNA: TGTGCCAGCAGTGATGGACTTCGCGCCTACGAGCAGTACTTC

D gene: .
J gene: TRBJ1-4
clone size: .
V gene: TRBV27
CDR3 protein: CASSSWTAINEKLFF
CDR3 DNA: TGTGCCAGCAGTTCCTGGACAGCGATTAATGAAAAACTGTTTTTT

D gene: TRBD1
J gene: TRBJ1-5
clone size: .
V gene: TRBV7-2
CDR3 protein: CASSSGQGKPQHF
CDR3 DNA: TGTGCCAGCAGCTCGGGACAGGGGAAGCCCCAGCATTTT

D gene: TRBD2
J gene: TRBJ2-1
clone size: .
V gene: TRBV24-1
CDR3 protein: CATSDVSGEWGEQFF
CDR3 DNA: TGTGCCACCAGTGACGTTAGCGGGGAGTGGGGTGAGCAGTTCTTC

D gene: TRBD2
J gene: TRBJ2-2
clone size: .
V gene: TRBV7-6
CDR3 protein: CASSITGTRGTGELFF
CDR3 DNA: TGTGCCAGCAGCATTACCGGGACTAGAGGCACCGGGGAGCTGTTTTTT

D gene: TRBD2
J gene: TRBJ2-7
clone size: .
V gene: TRBV4-1
CDR3 protein: CASSQEALAGTYEQYF
CDR3 DNA: TGCGCCAGCAGCCAAGAGGCCCTAGCGGGGACCTACGAGCAGTACTTC

D gene: .
J gene: TRBJ1-1
clone size: few
V gene: TRBV7-9
CDR3 protein: CASSSMGRNTEAFF
CDR3 DNA: TGTGCCAGCAGCTCCATGGGCAGGAACACTGAAGCTTTCTTT

D gene: TRBD2
J gene: TRBJ2-1
clone size: .
V gene: TRBV19
CDR3 protein: CASSIRTSARGASYNEQFF
CDR3 DNA: TGTGCCAGTAGTATACGGACTAGCGCCCGGGGGGCCTCCTACAATGAGCAGTTCTTC

D gene: TRBD2
J gene: TRBJ2-3
clone size: .
V gene: TRBV6-9
CDR3 protein: CATIAGYTDTQYF
CDR3 DNA: TGTGCCACCATAGCGGGATACACAGATACGCAGTATTTT

D gene: .
J gene: TRBJ2-5
clone size: .
V gene: TRBV6-6
CDR3 protein: CASSYSAGAGKETQYF
CDR3 DNA: TGTGCCAGCAGTTACTCGGCAGGGGCCGGGAAAGAGACCCAGTACTTC

D gene: TRBD1
J gene: TRBJ2-7
clone size: .
V gene: TRBV7-8
CDR3 protein: CASSPLPTGPGGIYEQYF
CDR3 DNA: TGTGCCAGCAGCCCCCTACCTACCGGACCAGGGGGCATATACGAGCAGTACTTC

D gene: TRBD1
J gene: TRBJ1-5
clone size: .
V gene: TRBV28
CDR3 protein: CASSQYRGHQPQHF
CDR3 DNA: TGTGCCAGCAGTCAATACAGGGGGCACCAGCCCCAGCATTTT